Listed here are 15 T cell receptor beta chains from one sample, sequenced in a study of T cell responses to AZD1222 COVID-19 vaccine. Libraries were prepared by immunoSEQ multiplex PCR; TCRdb keeps only in-frame clonotypes and omits some of them. In the table there are 13,000 or so clones, about four fifths of which are singletons. The input for sequencing was peripheral blood, taken 28 days after the second AZD1222 dose. Receptor source: an adult who received the AZD1222 COVID-19 vaccine.

V usage is TRBV7-6 and J usage is TRBJ2-1; tentative D call: TRBD1 (5 bases). The CDR3 loop spans 15 amino acids. Trimming pared 2 bases from V and 9 bases from J, leaving 17 bases between. CDR1 is SGHVS, CDR2 FNYEAQ, per germline. The CDR3 DNA follows: TGTGCCAGCAGCTTAATCGGTTCTCAGGGCAGTGAGCAGTTCTTC. Residues: CASSLIGSQGSEQFF.

In its sample, this clone is medium-sized. The genes are TRBV30 and TRBJ2-7; 8 bases agree with TRBD2. Losses at the gene ends were 4 bases for V and 0 bases for J; bases not matched to a gene: 2. The CDR3 covers 13 residues. CDR1 GTSNPN and CDR2 SVGIG come from the germline V gene (reference sequence). CDR3 region: CAWKSGSSYEQYF. The CDR3 nucleotides are TGTGCCTGGAAGAGCGGGAGCTCCTACGAGCAGTACTTC.

This sequence joins TRBV5-1 and TRBJ2-7; D gene ambiguous. This CDR3 comprises 15 residues. Germline V lookup: CDR1 SGHRS, CDR2 YFSETQ. Deletions cut 4 bases from V and 6 bases from J, with 20 bases between. The CDR3 nucleotides are TGCGCCAGCAGCCAGGCGAGCGCCGGGTCAGGCGAGCAGTACTTC. Its protein is CASSQASAGSGEQYF.

V is TRBV29-1 and J is TRBJ1-2, with D possibly matching TRBD1 (6 bases). In germline, CDR1 is SQVTM, CDR2 ANQGSEA. V was clipped by 4 bases and J by 2 bases, with 8 bases between them. The CDR3 is made up of 12 amino acids. As DNA, the CDR3 is TGCAGCGTTGCAGGGGCAAACTATGGCTACACCTTC. Its protein product is CSVAGANYGYTF. The full variable domain, in which reference TRBV29-1 and TRBJ1-2 provide the parts outside the CDR3, is SAVISQKPSRDICQRGTSLTIQCQVDSQVTMMFWYRQQPGQSLTLIATANQGSEATYESGFVIDKFPISRPNLTFSTLTVSNMSPEDSSIYLCSVAGANYGYTFGSGTRLTVV.

This sequence joins TRBV2 and TRBJ2-5; D gene uncertain. The CDR3 has 13 residues. Germline V gene sequence: CDR1 SNHLY, CDR2 FYNNEI. Trimming cost V 5 bases and J 3 bases, with 10 bases left between them. This CDR3 reads CASSPEAEETQYF. DNA of the CDR3: TGTGCCAGCAGTCCCGAGGCAGAAGAGACCCAGTACTTC.

V and J are TRBV20-1 and TRBJ2-1, with D hard to call. The CDR3 totals 11 residues. Deletions cut 3 bases from V and 9 bases from J, with 9 bases between. Germline CDR1 is DFQATT and CDR2 is SNEGSKA (reference sequence). CDR3 sequence: CSASLRLEQFF. The CDR3 bases are TGCAGTGCTAGTCTCCGCCTTGAGCAGTTCTTC.

The gene calls are TRBV7-2 and TRBJ1-5, with 8 bases aligning to TRBD1. The CDR3 sequence is 14 residues long. Trimming at V came to 5 bases and at J to 7 bases, leaving 7 bases not matched to a gene. Germline V gives CDR1 SGHTA, CDR2 FQGNSA. CDR3 DNA: TGTGCCAGCAGCCCACAGGGGGTTTACCAGCCCCAGCATTTT. This sequence encodes CASSPQGVYQPQHF.

The rearrangement links TRBV18 to TRBJ2-3, with D tentatively TRBD1 (7 bases). The V gene's germline CDR1 is KGHSH and CDR2 LQKENI. V was trimmed by 4 bases and J by 0 bases, leaving 14 bases between them. The CDR3 extends over 16 amino acids. DNA for the CDR3: TGTGCCAGCTCACTGACAGGGACTTTCAGCACAGATACGCAGTATTTT. This codes for CASSLTGTFSTDTQYF.

This clone is judged medium-sized (0.01 to 0.1%). The V gene is TRBV2, the J gene TRBJ1-5; TRBD1 agrees at 9 bases. With 4 bases clipped from V and 6 bases from J, the junction kept 7 bases outside the gene matches. The CDR3 consists of 15 residues. The germline gives CDR1 SNHLY, CDR2 FYNNEI. CDR3 nucleotides: TGTGCCAGCAGTGTAGACGACAGGGGGTTTCAGCCCCAGCATTTT. It encodes CASSVDDRGFQPQHF.

In its sample, this clone was seen a few times. The gene calls are TRBV6-5 and TRBJ2-2; D possibly corresponds to TRBD1 (6 bases). The germline CDR1 and CDR2 sequences are MNHEY and SVGAGI. V shed 6 bases and J shed 6 bases, with 17 bases lying between them. This CDR3 has 15 residues. This CDR3 reads CASSLLPGQSGELFF. CDR3 bases: TGTGCCAGCAGCTTACTTCCGGGACAATCCGGGGAGCTGTTTTTT.

Here the CDR3 reads CASSLAQGPQETQYF. In nucleotides, the CDR3 is TGCGCCAGCAGCTTGGCGCAGGGCCCCCAAGAGACCCAGTACTTC. The chain couples TRBV5-1 to TRBJ2-5; D may be TRBD1 (5 bases). The germline V gene has CDR1 SGHRS and CDR2 YFSETQ. CDR3 size: 15 residues. Trimming took off 0 bases at V and 1 base at J, with 10 bases between the two ends.

This chain joins TRBV3-1 (or the pseudogene TRBV3-2) and TRBJ1-1; possibly TRBD1 for D (6 bases). Trimming shortened V by 4 bases and J by 0 bases, and 18 bases separated the two germline ends. Germline lookup yields CDR1 LGHDT and CDR2 YNNKEL (reference sequence). This CDR3 comprises 17 residues. Here the CDR3 reads CASSLGGRGTVNTEAFF. The DNA for the CDR3 is TGTGCCAGCAGCCTCGGGGGCAGGGGCACGGTGAACACTGAAGCTTTCTTT.

The chain links TRBV5-1 to TRBJ1-4; tentatively, D is TRBD1 (6 bases). V was trimmed by 3 bases and J by 6 bases, leaving 15 bases between them. The CDR3 is 15 residues long. Germline lookup yields CDR1 SGHRS and CDR2 YFSETQ. The CDR3 protein is CASSSTGLRDEKLFF. The CDR3 region has the DNA TGCGCCAGCAGCTCTACAGGGTTACGGGATGAAAAACTGTTTTTT.

V is TRBV19 and J is TRBJ1-1; D is perhaps TRBD1 (5 bases). Deletions cut 1 base from V and 5 bases from J, with 11 bases between. The CDR3 runs 14 residues. Germline lookup yields CDR1 LNHDA and CDR2 SQIVND (reference sequence). The CDR3 sequence is CASSIAGAETEAFF. The CDR3 nucleotides read TGTGCCAGTAGTATAGCTGGGGCGGAAACTGAAGCTTTCTTT.

The gene calls are TRBV19 and TRBJ2-3; D is perhaps TRBD2 (5 bases). There are 13 residues in the CDR3. CDR1 and CDR2 (germline): LNHDA, SQIVND (reference sequence). V was shortened by 3 bases and J by 1 base, with 5 bases between the two germline ends. CDR3: CASSIGGTDTQYF. The CDR3 DNA reads TGTGCCAGTAGTATCGGGGGCACAGATACGCAGTATTTT. Drawing the rest from reference TRBV19 and TRBJ2-3, the complete variable domain is DGGITQSPKYLFRKEGQNVTLSCEQNLNHDAMYWYRQDPGQGLRLIYYSQIVNDFQKGDIAEGYSVSREKKESFPLTVTSAQKNPTAFYLCASSIGGTDTQYFGPGTRLTVL.